The 12 T cell receptor beta chains below were found in one sample sequenced in a study of siplizumab effects on memory and regulatory T cells. Clones were read by immunoSEQ multiplex PCR, and TCRdb kept only the in-frame ones, dropping some. This table has 110,000 or so clones, about 92% appearing once. Sample: CD4+ T cells sorted from blood. Source of these receptors: a human donor in good health.

The chain employs TRBV25-1 and TRBJ2-7, with 7 bases aligning to TRBD1. Germline loops: CDR1 MGHDK, CDR2 SYGVNS. V shed 6 bases, J shed 3 bases, and the junction held 8 bases outside the gene matches. The CDR3 sequence is 14 residues long. The CDR3 region has the DNA TGTGCCAGCAGCCGGGGACAGACGTTCTACGAGCAGTACTTC. This translates into CASSRGQTFYEQYF.

V gene TRBV13 combines with J gene TRBJ2-7, with D uncertain. This CDR3 is built from 13 residues. Germline loops: CDR1 PRHDT, CDR2 FYEKMQ (reference sequence). V lost 5 bases to trimming and J lost 3 bases, with 11 bases between them. CDR3 protein: CASSLGPNYEQYF. For the CDR3, the DNA is TGTGCCAGCAGCCTCGGACCAAACTACGAGCAGTACTTC.

The chain carries TRBV5-4 and TRBJ1-1; no clear D. Germline CDR1 reads SGHNT; CDR2 reads YYREEE (reference sequence). The CDR3 contains 12 residues. V lost 3 bases, J lost 7 bases, and 10 bases lay in between. This chain's CDR3 is CASSSIWDEAFF. In DNA form, the CDR3 reads TGTGCCAGCAGCTCTATATGGGATGAAGCTTTCTTT. The whole variable domain, filled in from reference TRBV5-4 and TRBJ1-1, reads ETGVTQSPTHLIKTRGQQVTLRCSSQSGHNTVSWYQQALGQGPQFIFQYYREEENGRGNFPPRFSGLQFPNYSSELNVNALELDDSALYLCASSSIWDEAFFGQGTRLTVV.

This chain connects TRBV14 to TRBJ1-6; no reliable D call. Trimming took 2 bases from V and 10 from J, leaving 9 bases between them. The CDR3 spans 13 residues. CDR1 SGHDN and CDR2 FVKESK come from the germline V gene. The DNA for the CDR3 is TGTGCCAGCAGCCAAAGACTCGAGTCACCCCTCCACTTT. This translates into CASSQRLESPLHF.

The rearrangement links TRBV2 to TRBJ1-5, with 9 bases matching TRBD1. The CDR3 runs to 15 residues. Germline V gene lookup returns CDR1 SNHLY and CDR2 FYNNEI. The trim removed 6 bases at V and 1 base at J, leaving 4 bases unmatched. CDR3 residues: CASRIGTGSNQPQHF. The DNA of the CDR3 is TGTGCCAGCAGGATCGGGACAGGGAGCAATCAGCCCCAGCATTTT.

CDR3 protein: CASSPFGGQGRNEQYF. DNA for the CDR3: TGTGCCAGCAGCCCCTTCGGGGGACAGGGTCGAAACGAGCAGTACTTC. The rearrangement uses TRBV9 and TRBJ2-7; the match to TRBD1 covers 9 bases. The ends lost 4 bases at V and 5 bases at J; junction bases unmatched: 13. The CDR3 totals 16 residues. Germline-derived CDR1 and CDR2 are SGDLS and YYNGEE.

The rearrangement links TRBV7-9 to TRBJ2-6; 8 nucleotides match TRBD1. CDR1 is SEHNR and CDR2 is FQNEAQ in the germline V gene (reference sequence). The V segment lost 1 base and the J segment 0 bases; nucleotides outside the gene matches: 8. CDR3 length: 19 residues. The CDR3 loop is CASSLDWGTGLSGANVLTF. Here the CDR3 DNA reads TGTGCCAGCAGCTTAGATTGGGGGACAGGCCTCTCTGGGGCCAACGTCCTGACTTTC.

The gene calls are TRBV7-9 and TRBJ2-5; 15 positions match TRBD2. Trimming took 5 bases from V and 0 from J; bases not matched to a gene: 7. The CDR3 runs 18 residues. The V gene's germline CDR1 is SEHNR and CDR2 FQNEAQ (reference sequence). Here the CDR3 DNA reads TGTGCCAGCAGCCCGACCGGGACTAGCGGGGGGTACCAAGAGACCCAGTACTTC. This encodes CASSPTGTSGGYQETQYF.

The rearrangement joins TRBV7-9 to TRBJ1-4, with a tentative D call TRBD1 (6 bases). Per germline, CDR1 SEHNR and CDR2 FQNEAQ (reference sequence). CDR3 length: 15 residues. V dropped 0 bases and J dropped 7 bases, with 12 bases sitting between them. The CDR3 loop is CASSLASGAREKLFF. Written as DNA, the CDR3 is TGTGCCAGCAGCTTAGCCTCAGGGGCTCGTGAAAAACTGTTTTTT.

This clone was picked up one time. The chain carries TRBV29-1 and TRBJ2-5; the match to TRBD2 covers 8 bases. The V gene end was trimmed by 6 bases and the J gene end by 1 base; junction bases not matched to a gene: 4. The CDR3 has 13 residues. CDR1 SQVTM and CDR2 ANQGSEA come from the germline V gene. The CDR3 spells CSVGTSGQETQYF. Written as DNA, the CDR3 is TGCAGCGTCGGAACTAGCGGCCAAGAGACCCAGTACTTC.

J is TRBJ2-2 and V is TRBV5-1; 13 bases align to TRBD2. The junction had 10 bases not matched to a gene; V was cut back by 3 bases and J by 8 bases. The V gene's germline CDR1 is SGHRS and CDR2 YFSETQ. The CDR3 loop spans 17 amino acids. CDR3: CASSSWTSGSFFGELFF. CDR3 DNA: TGCGCCAGCAGCTCGTGGACTAGCGGGAGTTTCTTTGGGGAGCTGTTTTTT. The full variable domain, with the rest looked up from reference TRBV5-1 and TRBJ2-2, is KAGVTQTPRYLIKTRGQQVTLSCSPISGHRSVSWYQQTPGQGLQFLFEYFSETQRNKGNFPGRFSGRQFSNSRSEMNVSTLELGDSALYLCASSSWTSGSFFGELFFGEGSRLTVL.

The J gene is TRBJ2-1, the V gene TRBV7-3, with D tentatively TRBD2 (5 bases). Germline CDR1 is SGHTA and CDR2 is FQGTGA. Trimming stripped 5 bases from V and 10 bases from J, with 12 bases between. This CDR3 region has 12 residues. Here the CDR3 DNA reads TGTGCCAGCAGCAAAAACACGGGGGAGCAGTTCTTC. Translation gives CASSKNTGEQFF.